This passage covers 20 T cell receptor beta chains from one sample sequenced in a study of blood T cell repertoires in COVID-19. Measured with immunoSEQ multiplex PCR; TCRdb has only the in-frame clones, and not every one. The table shows 150,000 to 200,000 clones, with around 83% occurring only once. Sequences were obtained from PBMCs or T cells enriched from blood (not recorded which). The receptors here all came from a woman aged 40 to 50 in a cohort exposed to, infected with or recovered from COVID-19 (not recorded which).

This clone was picked up one time. J is TRBJ1-5 and V is TRBV2; 9 bases are shared with TRBD1. J was trimmed by 7 bases and V by 5 bases; bases with no gene match: 3. Germline V gene data show CDR1 as SNHLY and CDR2 as FYNNEI. This CDR3 has 13 amino acids. The CDR3 DNA is TGTGCCAGCAGTCGGGACAGGGACCAGCCCCAGCATTTT. It encodes CASSRDRDQPQHF.

A few counts support this clone. This chain joins TRBV27 and TRBJ1-2, with 7 positions matching TRBD1. Looked up from germline, CDR1 is MNHEY and CDR2 is SMNVEV (reference sequence). The CDR3 runs 16 residues. V was clipped by 0 bases and J by 6 bases; unmatched bases: 10. CDR3 loop: CASSLSEPGDSNGYTF. In DNA, the CDR3 is TGTGCCAGCAGTTTATCCGAACCGGGGGACAGTAATGGCTACACCTTC.

J is TRBJ1-4 and V is TRBV3-1 (or the pseudogene TRBV3-2), with a possible D match to TRBD1 (6 bases). V was cut by 0 bases and J by 7 bases, with 12 bases left in between. The germline CDR1 and CDR2 sequences are LGHDT and YNNKEL (reference sequence). The CDR3 spans 15 residues. In DNA form, the CDR3 reads TGTGCCAGCAGCCAAGACAGGGGTGGTTTTGAAAAACTGTTTTTT. Translation gives CASSQDRGGFEKLFF.

The rearrangement joins TRBV7-6 to TRBJ2-1; D possibly corresponds to TRBD2 (6 bases). Germline lookup yields CDR1 SGHVS and CDR2 FNYEAQ. V gave up 1 base and J gave up 0 bases, with 10 bases separating them. The CDR3 extends over 16 amino acids. CDR3 coding DNA: TGTGCCAGCAGCTTAGGGGGGGTAGGCTCCTACAATGAGCAGTTCTTC. It specifies CASSLGGVGSYNEQFF.

The chain uses TRBV6-5 and TRBJ1-2; D unclear. This CDR3 has 13 residues. V lost 4 bases and J 3 bases, leaving 9 bases between the germline ends. Germline assignment: CDR1 MNHEY and CDR2 SVGAGI. The CDR3, as DNA: TGTGCCAGCAGTTCCACATCCCACTATGGCTACACCTTC. Protein: CASSSTSHYGYTF.

A few counts support this clone. The rearrangement uses TRBV9 and TRBJ2-2; a weak D match, TRBD1 (6 bases). Between the trimmed V and J ends, which lost 8 bases and 1 base, there was a span of 12 bases. The CDR3 is 14 residues long. CDR1 is SGDLS and CDR2 is YYNGEE in the germline V gene. The CDR3 nucleotides read TGTGCCAGTAGTTCACAGGGGAACACCGGGGAGCTGTTTTTT. Protein sequence: CASSSQGNTGELFF. Full variable domain (remainder filled in from reference TRBV9 and TRBJ2-2): DSGVTQTPKHLITATGQRVTLRCSPRSGDLSVYWYQQSLDQGLQFLIQYYNGEERAKGNILERFSAQQFPDLHSELNLSSLELGDSALYFCASSSQGNTGELFFGEGSRLTVL.

The chain uses TRBV7-8 and TRBJ2-1, with D perhaps TRBD2 (5 bases). The CDR3 is 15 residues long. Per germline, CDR1 SGHVS and CDR2 FQNEAQ. Trimming cost V 1 base and J 0 bases, with 7 bases left between them. CDR3 sequence (DNA): TGTGCCAGCAGCTTAGACGGAGGCTCCTACAATGAGCAGTTCTTC. Translation: CASSLDGGSYNEQFF.

The chain joins TRBV7-9 to TRBJ2-7, with TRBD2 identical over 7 bases. Germline V gene lookup returns CDR1 SEHNR and CDR2 FQNEAQ (reference sequence). This CDR3 has 16 residues. Losses at the gene ends were 3 bases for V and 1 base for J; bases not matched to a gene: 9. DNA of the CDR3: TGTGCCAGCAGCTTTTCACGGGGAGCGGGATCCTACGAGCAGTACTTC. Translation gives CASSFSRGAGSYEQYF.

This chain joins TRBV5-1 and TRBJ1-5, with D possibly TRBD1 on 6 matching bases. Trimming removed 1 base from V and 4 bases from J, with 9 bases in between. The CDR3 totals 14 residues. The germline V gene encodes CDR1 SGHRS and CDR2 YFSETQ. This CDR3 is CASSLSGANQPQHF. The CDR3 nucleotides read TGCGCCAGCAGCTTGTCAGGGGCTAATCAGCCCCAGCATTTT.

This rearrangement joins TRBV24-1 to TRBJ2-2; D might be TRBD1 (6 bases). Germline assignment: CDR1 KGHDR and CDR2 SFDVKD. This CDR3 region has 13 residues. V lost 1 base, J lost 9 bases, and 8 bases lay in between. The CDR3 loop reads CATSDFGDRELFF. The CDR3 DNA is TGTGCCACCAGTGATTTTGGGGACAGGGAGCTGTTTTTT.

The J gene is TRBJ1-2, the V gene TRBV15; 7 positions match TRBD1. The CDR3 sequence is 17 residues long. Per germline, CDR1 LNHNV and CDR2 YYDKDF (reference sequence). V gave up 0 bases and J gave up 4 bases; unmatched junction bases: 11. CDR3 DNA sequence: TGTGCCACCAGCAGAGATTTTTCGACAGGGTCGTTCTATGGCTACACCTTC. This sequence encodes CATSRDFSTGSFYGYTF.

V gene TRBV11-2 combines with J gene TRBJ1-1; D remains ambiguous. V was pared by 2 bases and J by 6 bases, with 10 bases between. This CDR3 comprises 13 residues. The V gene's germline CDR1 is SGHAT and CDR2 FQNNGV. The CDR3 here is CASSLTRGSEAFF. The CDR3, as DNA: TGTGCCAGCAGCTTAACGCGGGGTTCTGAAGCTTTCTTT.

V gene TRBV18 combines with J gene TRBJ2-7, with a possible D match to TRBD1 (6 bases). With 0 bases removed from V and 8 bases from J, the gap between germline ends came to 8 bases. CDR1 and CDR2 from the germline V gene are KGHSH and LQKENI. The CDR3 sequence is 12 residues long. The CDR3 region is CASSPPGQQQYF. As DNA, the CDR3 is TGTGCCAGCTCACCACCCGGACAGCAGCAGTACTTC. Full variable domain (remainder filled in from reference TRBV18 and TRBJ2-7): NAGVMQNPRHLVRRRGQEARLRCSPMKGHSHVYWYRQLPEEGLKFMVYLQKENIIDESGMPKERFSAEFPKEGPSILRIQQVVRGDSAAYFCASSPPGQQQYFGPGTRLTVT.

The chain combines TRBV3-1 (or the pseudogene TRBV3-2) with TRBJ1-5; D call uncertain. This CDR3 spans 15 amino acids. Trimming pared 1 base from V and 5 bases from J, leaving 12 bases between. The germline CDR1 and CDR2 sequences are LGHDT and YNNKEL (reference sequence). The CDR3, as DNA: TGTGCCAGCAGCCAAGGATTGGGCCAGCATCAGCCCCAGCATTTT. This sequence encodes CASSQGLGQHQPQHF.

This chain uses TRBV11-3 with TRBJ2-3; 8 nucleotides line up with TRBD1. Germline V gene lookup returns CDR1 SGHNT and CDR2 YENEEA. CDR3 length equals 15 residues. V lost 0 bases and J lost 4; bases outside the gene matches: 3. CDR3 loop: CASSLDRGPADTQYF. The CDR3 bases are TGTGCCAGCAGCTTAGACAGGGGGCCTGCAGATACGCAGTATTTT.

This clone was detected only once. This chain uses TRBV5-4 with TRBJ2-7; the match to TRBD1 covers 9 bases. The CDR3 covers 17 residues. Germline V gives CDR1 SGHNT, CDR2 YYREEE (reference sequence). The ends lost 5 bases at V and 3 bases at J; junction bases unmatched: 15. CDR3 sequence (DNA): TGTGCCAGCAGGGGATACGACGGGGGACAGGGCGTCTACGAGCAGTACTTC. Translating it yields CASRGYDGGQGVYEQYF.

This clone was observed a single time. CDR3 amino acids: CASSFLGQGGSLHF. The DNA for the CDR3 is TGTGCCAGCAGCTTTCTCGGACAGGGGGGATCCCTCCACTTT. The chain recombines TRBV7-9 with TRBJ1-6, with 10 positions matching TRBD1. The V and J ends lost 3 bases and 14 bases, in that order; junction bases with no gene match: 7. In germline, CDR1 is SEHNR, CDR2 FQNEAQ (reference sequence). The CDR3 is 14 amino acids.

The V gene is TRBV4-2, the J gene TRBJ2-7, with 12 nucleotides matching TRBD1. V gave up 0 bases and J gave up 3 bases; unmatched junction bases: 6. Germline CDR1 reads LGHNA; CDR2 reads YNFKEQ. This CDR3 region has 17 residues. The CDR3 sequence is CASSQDFGTGGLYEQYF. As DNA, the CDR3 is TGTGCCAGCAGCCAAGATTTTGGGACAGGGGGCCTCTACGAGCAGTACTTC.

The chain is built from TRBV4-1 and TRBJ2-6; D gene ambiguous. Germline-derived CDR1 and CDR2 are MGHRA and YSYEKL. The CDR3 extends over 16 amino acids. Trimming left V 4 bases short and J 0 bases short, with 10 bases between. CDR3 nucleotides: TGCGCCAGCAGCCCAAGTCCCGGCTCTGGGGCCAACGTCCTGACTTTC. Translating gives CASSPSPGSGANVLTF.

This clone was detected only once. The chain recombines TRBV10-1 with TRBJ1-2, with D unclear. The germline V gene has CDR1 WNHNN and CDR2 SYGVQD (reference sequence). V lost 5 bases, J lost 5 bases, and 15 bases lay in between. The CDR3 extends over 14 amino acids. CDR3 sequence: CASSSGSQFYGYTF. CDR3 DNA sequence: TGCGCCAGCAGTAGCGGGTCCCAATTTTATGGCTACACCTTC.